Listed here are 23 T cell receptor beta chains from one sample, sequenced in a study of cytomegalovirus exposure and HLA in healthy donors. It was with 60 Vbeta and 13 Jbeta primers that the PCR ran. Data came from immunoSEQ multiplex PCR; TCRdb stores just in-frame clones and leaves some out. The data hold around 63,000 clones, with over 70% observed a single time. Material: PBMCs. The receptors originated from a man aged 55 to 70 in good health and CMV-seropositive.

The chain uses TRBV2 and TRBJ2-2, with a tentative D call TRBD1 (6 bases). Germline loops: CDR1 SNHLY, CDR2 FYNNEI. The V gene lost 4 bases and the J gene lost 5 bases, with 14 bases spanning the gap. This CDR3 region has 15 residues. The chain's CDR3 is CASSGWSGETGELFF. The DNA for the CDR3 is TGTGCCAGCAGTGGGTGGTCAGGGGAAACCGGGGAGCTGTTTTTT.

The CDR3 here is CASCPEGRTYEQYF. CDR3 sequence (DNA): TGTGCCAGCTGCCCCGAGGGCCGAACCTACGAGCAGTACTTC. This rearrangement joins TRBV6-5 to TRBJ2-7; D might be TRBD2 (5 bases). V lost 8 bases and J lost 2, with 16 bases in between. Germline CDR1 MNHEY, CDR2 SVGAGI. The CDR3 consists of 14 residues.

This clone was counted between two and nine times. The V call is TRBV7-9, the J call TRBJ1-1, with a tentative D call TRBD1 (5 bases). Germline CDR1 reads SEHNR; CDR2 reads FQNEAQ (reference sequence). Deletions cut 1 base from V and 4 bases from J, with 10 bases between. This CDR3 contains 14 residues. The CDR3 DNA reads TGTGCCAGCAGCTTAGGGTCGGGGGTCACTGAAGCTTTCTTT. Translated: CASSLGSGVTEAFF.

J is TRBJ2-7 and V is TRBV5-6, with D perhaps TRBD1 (5 bases). The CDR3 has 16 residues. Trimming took off 4 bases at V and 2 bases at J, with 19 bases between the two ends. Germline CDR1 reads SGHDT; CDR2 reads YYEEEE. The CDR3 is CASSPPGRVGTYEQYF. In nucleotides, the CDR3 is TGTGCCAGCAGCCCCCCGGGCAGGGTGGGCACCTACGAGCAGTACTTC.

There are a few counts of this clone. This sequence joins TRBV19 and TRBJ1-5; 7 nucleotides match TRBD1. CDR1 LNHDA and CDR2 SQIVND come from the germline V gene (reference sequence). V shed 8 bases, J shed 5 bases, and the junction held 15 bases outside the gene matches. The CDR3 sequence is 16 residues long. The chain's CDR3 is CASRTTGTESHQPQHF. The CDR3 DNA reads as TGTGCCAGTCGCACTACCGGGACAGAAAGCCATCAGCCCCAGCATTTT.

The chain links TRBV6-5 to TRBJ1-4; D possibly corresponds to TRBD1 (6 bases). The V and J ends lost 0 bases and 4 bases respectively, with 9 bases between them. The V gene's germline CDR1 is MNHEY and CDR2 SVGAGI. CDR3 length: 15 amino acids. CDR3 sequence reads: CASSYSQGNNEKLFF. DNA for the CDR3: TGTGCCAGCAGTTACTCGCAGGGGAATAATGAAAAACTGTTTTTT.

This chain connects TRBV5-4 to TRBJ1-1; 7 nucleotides match TRBD1. After removal of 2 bases from V and 0 bases from J, the junction contained 7 bases not matched to a gene. The length of the CDR3 is 16 residues. Germline V lookup: CDR1 SGHNT, CDR2 YYREEE (reference sequence). The CDR3 protein is CASSFGDSWLNTEAFF. In DNA form, the CDR3 reads TGTGCCAGCAGCTTTGGGGACAGCTGGTTGAACACTGAAGCTTTCTTT.

The CDR3 DNA reads TGCGCCAGCAGCAAACAGGGAGGGGAGACTAATGAAAAACTGTTTTTT. Encoded protein: CASSKQGGETNEKLFF. The V and J genes are TRBV5-1 and TRBJ1-4; tentative D call: TRBD1 (6 bases). V was trimmed by 4 bases and J by 2 bases, leaving 15 bases between them. CDR1 is SGHRS, CDR2 YFSETQ, per germline. The CDR3 totals 16 residues.

This rearrangement joins TRBV18 to TRBJ1-3, with 7 bases identical to TRBD1. The CDR3 covers 14 residues. V lost 4 bases and J lost 7; bases outside the gene matches: 7. The germline gives CDR1 KGHSH, CDR2 LQKENI. The CDR3 region is CASSRDSKRNTIYF. Written as DNA, the CDR3 is TGTGCCAGCTCACGGGACAGTAAAAGGAACACCATATATTTT. The full variable domain, rest sourced from reference TRBV18 and TRBJ1-3, is NAGVMQNPRHLVRRRGQEARLRCSPMKGHSHVYWYRQLPEEGLKFMVYLQKENIIDESGMPKERFSAEFPKEGPSILRIQQVVRGDSAAYFCASSRDSKRNTIYFGEGSWLTVV.

This clone was observed a single time. The chain carries TRBV11-3 and TRBJ2-1; D is unresolved. This CDR3 is built from 14 residues. Trimming shortened V by 4 bases and J by 3 bases, and 10 bases separated the two germline ends. Germline-derived CDR1 and CDR2 are SGHNT and YENEEA. The CDR3 is CASSSRDNYNEQFF. CDR3 sequence (DNA): TGTGCCAGCAGCTCCCGTGACAACTACAATGAGCAGTTCTTC.

The chain links TRBV7-9 to TRBJ2-2; 7 bases line up with TRBD1. Per the germline V gene, CDR1 is SEHNR and CDR2 is FQNEAQ (reference sequence). Germline trimming cut 4 bases from V and 10 bases from J; bases unmatched to any gene: 21. The CDR3 is 18 residues long. CDR3 residues: CASSSPAGRGQSLVELFF. DNA for the CDR3: TGTGCCAGCAGCTCCCCCGCTGGACGGGGACAGTCCCTCGTGGAGCTGTTTTTT.

The V gene is TRBV4-1, the J gene TRBJ1-5; a weak D match, TRBD1 (5 bases). With 4 bases removed from V and 6 bases from J, the gap between germline ends came to 10 bases. The CDR3 consists of 13 residues. Per germline, CDR1 MGHRA and CDR2 YSYEKL. The CDR3 sequence is CASSRDSIQPQHF. The CDR3 DNA sequence: TGCGCCAGCAGCCGTGACAGTATTCAGCCCCAGCATTTT.

The chain is built from TRBV21-1 and TRBJ2-5; the table gives TRBD1 as D, unverified against the DNA. The end of the DNA aligns better with TRBJ2-7, so the J call may be wrong. TRBV21-1 is a recognized pseudogene. The CDR3 totals 15 residues. DNA of the CDR3: TGTGCCAGCAGCAAACCCTGGGACAGGGCTGGCGAGCAGTACTTC. Its protein is CASSKPWDRAGEQYF.

The gene calls are TRBV28 and TRBJ2-7, with 8 bases identical to TRBD2. Trimming removed 5 bases from V and 0 bases from J; junction bases left unmatched: 3. The germline gives CDR1 MDHEN, CDR2 SYDVKM. This CDR3 is built from 14 residues. The CDR3 is CASSRGGSSYEQYF. CDR3 sequence (DNA): TGTGCCAGCAGTCGGGGGGGGAGCTCCTACGAGCAGTACTTC.

The J gene is TRBJ1-2, the V gene TRBV6-5; no clear D gene. V lost 2 bases and J 4 bases, leaving 11 bases between the germline ends. Germline CDR1 is MNHEY and CDR2 is SVGAGI. The CDR3 loop spans 14 amino acids. CDR3 residues: CASSYTAGVYGYTF. The CDR3 DNA reads TGTGCCAGCAGTTACACGGCGGGTGTCTATGGCTACACCTTC.

The chain uses TRBV5-6 and TRBJ2-3; D possibly corresponds to TRBD2 (6 bases). The V end lost 4 bases, the J end lost 2 bases, and 11 bases lay between the germline ends. The germline CDR1 and CDR2 sequences are SGHDT and YYEEEE. The CDR3 runs 14 residues. The CDR3 spells CASSDGTYTDTQYF. The CDR3 DNA sequence: TGTGCCAGCAGCGATGGGACTTACACAGATACGCAGTATTTT.

The J gene is TRBJ1-1, the V gene TRBV6-5; possibly TRBD1 for D (5 bases). CDR3 size: 12 residues. V lost 0 bases, J lost 11 bases, and 10 bases lay in between. Germline V CDR1 and CDR2: MNHEY, SVGAGI. Written as DNA, the CDR3 is TGTGCCAGCAGTTACTCAAGGGGAACGGCTTTCTTT. The encoded protein is CASSYSRGTAFF.

The chain recombines TRBV11-2 with TRBJ2-1, with D maybe TRBD2 (5 bases). V dropped 5 bases and J dropped 3 bases, with 11 bases sitting between them. Germline loops: CDR1 SGHAT, CDR2 FQNNGV. CDR3 length: 14 amino acids. In DNA, the CDR3 is TGTGCCAGCAGCCCGGGATACCTCTACAATGAGCAGTTCTTC. As protein: CASSPGYLYNEQFF.

The CDR3 spells CASRPGGDTEAFF. The CDR3 DNA is TGTGCCAGTAGGCCTGGGGGGGACACTGAAGCTTTCTTT. V gene TRBV19 combines with J gene TRBJ1-1; tentative D call: TRBD1 (5 bases). Trimming stripped 6 bases from V and 3 bases from J, with 11 bases between. The CDR3 contains 13 residues. Germline V gene sequence: CDR1 LNHDA, CDR2 SQIVND (reference sequence).

This clone was seen only a few times. Other DNA sequences from this sample encode an identical CDR3 as well. The chain uses TRBV5-1 and TRBJ1-4, with TRBD1 matching 11 bases. The CDR3 totals 16 residues. V trimming: 1 base; J trimming: 5 bases; junction bases outside the gene matches: 4. Germline values: CDR1 SGHRS, CDR2 YFSETQ. As DNA, the CDR3 is TGCGCCAGCAGCTTGTGGGGGACAGGGGGGAATGAAAAACTGTTTTTT. Its protein is CASSLWGTGGNEKLFF.

CDR3 nucleotides: TGCGCCAGCAGCTTGGATGGTAGCGGGTCCTACAATGAGCAGTTCTTC. Translation: CASSLDGSGSYNEQFF. The chain combines TRBV5-1 with TRBJ2-1; 7 bases line up with TRBD2. After removal of 0 bases from V and 1 base from J, the junction contained 4 bases not matched to a gene. CDR1 and CDR2 from the germline V gene are SGHRS and YFSETQ. The CDR3 has 16 residues.

The J gene is TRBJ2-7, the V gene TRBV7-9; 7 positions agree with TRBD1. The CDR3 runs to 13 residues. V was pared by 5 bases and J by 5 bases, with 6 bases of the junction left unmatched. Per germline, CDR1 SEHNR and CDR2 FQNEAQ (reference sequence). The CDR3 loop is CASSETGFNEQYF. The CDR3 DNA follows: TGTGCCAGCAGCGAGACAGGGTTCAACGAGCAGTACTTC.

The genes are TRBV7-6 and TRBJ1-5; D is possibly TRBD1 (5 bases). V lost 5 bases to trimming and J lost 4 bases, with 9 bases between them. The CDR3 has 13 amino acids. Germline CDR1 and CDR2: SGHVS and FNYEAQ. CDR3 coding DNA: TGTGCCAGCAGCCCACAGGAGAATCAGCCCCAGCATTTT. This encodes CASSPQENQPQHF.